Given below is one TCR beta chain in context. Its antigen is unknown. This specimen comes from a study of shared clonotypes between healthy human individuals. Findings and caveats of the study: Roughly 5% of naive CD4 clonotypes were common to several donors. Memory subsets had estimated richness that was generally smaller than that of naive subsets.

As defined, naive CD8 cells were CD45RO-negative and positively selected for CCR7, with terminally differentiated effector memory CD45RA+ cells excluded. V shed 5 bases, J shed 7 bases, and the junction held 12 bases outside the gene matches. The CDR3 extends over 15 amino acids. The germline gives CDR1 MDHEN, CDR2 SYDVKM. The table came from immunoSEQ multiplex PCR; TCRdb's copy has only in-frame clones and leaves some out. The sample contains about 2.1 million clones, around 93% of which appear only once. The TCR sequence derives from a man younger than 30 in good health. Some clones in this sample may be carry-over from other donors' samples. The specimen was naive CD8+ T cells from PBMCs. This rearrangement joins TRBV28 to TRBJ2-7; TRBD2 aligns across 9 bases. As DNA, the CDR3 is TGTGCCAGCAGTGTGGGGCTAGCGGGATTCAGGGAGCAGTACTTC. As protein: CASSVGLAGFREQYF.